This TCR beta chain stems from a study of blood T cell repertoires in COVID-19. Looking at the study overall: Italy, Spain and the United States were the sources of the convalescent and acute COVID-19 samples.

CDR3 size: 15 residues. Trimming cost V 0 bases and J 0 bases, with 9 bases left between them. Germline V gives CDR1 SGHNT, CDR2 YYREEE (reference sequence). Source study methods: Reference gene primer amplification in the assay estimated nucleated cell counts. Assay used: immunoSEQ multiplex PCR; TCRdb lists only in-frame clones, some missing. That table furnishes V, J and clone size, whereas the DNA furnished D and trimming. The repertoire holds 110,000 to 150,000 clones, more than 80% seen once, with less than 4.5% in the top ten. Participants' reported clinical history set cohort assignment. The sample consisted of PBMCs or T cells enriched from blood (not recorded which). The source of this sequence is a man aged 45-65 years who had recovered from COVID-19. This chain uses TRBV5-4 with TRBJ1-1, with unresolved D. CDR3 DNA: TGTGCCAGCAGCTTGGGGGCAGAAGTGAACACTGAAGCTTTCTTT. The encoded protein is CASSLGAEVNTEAFF.